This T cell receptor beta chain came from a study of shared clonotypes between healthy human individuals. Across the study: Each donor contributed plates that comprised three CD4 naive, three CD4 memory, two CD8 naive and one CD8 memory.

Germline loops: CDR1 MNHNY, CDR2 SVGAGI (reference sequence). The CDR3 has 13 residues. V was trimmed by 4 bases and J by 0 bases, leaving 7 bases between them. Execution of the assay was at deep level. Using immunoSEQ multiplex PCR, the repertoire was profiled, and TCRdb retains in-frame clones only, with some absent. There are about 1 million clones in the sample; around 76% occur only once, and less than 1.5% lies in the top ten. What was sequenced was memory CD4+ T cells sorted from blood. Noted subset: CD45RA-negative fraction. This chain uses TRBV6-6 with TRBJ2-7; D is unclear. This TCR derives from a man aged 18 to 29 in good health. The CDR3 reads CASSSQSSYEQYF. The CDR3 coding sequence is TGTGCCAGCAGTTCACAGAGCTCCTACGAGCAGTACTTC.